This T cell receptor (beta chain) was sequenced for a study of blood T cell repertoires in COVID-19 (TCRdb year 2020). Broadly, across the study: Collaborator samples came from the United States, Italy and Spain and covered acute and convalescent phases of COVID-19. Deeply sampled blood TCRbeta repertoires from subjects exposed to, actively infected with, or recovered from COVID-19 were included in the dataset. The samples were drawn from the first 160 participants of the ongoing ImmuneRACE study and from about 1,200 subjects provided by 6 global collaborators. Where available, HLA class I and class II types were taken from metadata supplied by the sample provider and were not determined by assay-based typing. The material from the prospective study consisted of cDNA or gDNA derived from T cells, B-cell-depleted T cells, or PBMCs. The repertoires were released in a freely available public database meant as a resource for research on the immune response to SARS-CoV-2. The sample metadata nearly always contained a de-identified subject ID, COVID-19 status, age in years and sex.

TCRbeta CDR3 regions were amplified from genomic DNA by means of the immunoSEQ Assay, a bias-controlled multiplex PCR. In the authors' own workflow: Within the assay, amplification of reference gene primers was used to estimate how many nucleated cells each sample contained. To quantify the absolute abundance of each unique TCRbeta CDR3 rearrangement, sequence reads were collapsed and filtered. For each sample, productive Simpson clonality was calculated as the square root of Simpson's diversity index over productive rearrangements. Not all clones reach the TCRdb copy of this immuneACCESS table, which keeps in-frame sequences only. Checked studies attribute under half of the gap to unresolved V genes and leave the rest unexplained. V and J calls and clone size are copied from that table; D and trimming were computed from the DNA. This sample holds over 200,000 clones; around four fifths were observed only once. Clones ranked in the top ten supply less than 20% of the sample.

As for this clone: Its recognized antigen is unknown. It has no much larger one-base neighbor in the sample; base qualities were not kept.

Collaborating institutions collected whole blood in K2EDTA tubes following their own protocols. For TCRbeta analysis, collaborators shipped samples as frozen whole blood, isolated PBMCs, or DNA extracted from either of those sample types. CDR1 and CDR2, looked up from the germline V gene (reference sequence), are LNHDA and SQIVND. Germline trimming: 0 bases from V, 2 bases from J; junction bases outside gene matches: 5. Spanning cysteine to phenylalanine, the CDR3 consists of 17 amino acids. The sequence is cut down to CDR3 DNA, 51 bases in frame from base 1. The research as a whole found: The amount of clinical and demographic metadata varied by source and participant and was provided uncurated.

The chain is assembled from TRBV19 and TRBJ2-5; 11 bases in the middle match TRBD2. The origin of this receptor is a woman of 80 years or more with active or convalescent COVID-19. Sequences were obtained from peripheral blood. Read as DNA, the sequence is TGTGCCAGTAGTATAGATTTAGCGGGGGGGCATCAAGAGACCCAGTACTTC. It specifies CASSIDLAGGHQETQYF.